The source of this TCR beta chain is a study of T cells expressing NK-cell markers. Regarding the study as a whole: The dominant NKG2C+ clonotypes represented roughly 1.0-7.5% of CD8+ T cells in six donors.

TCRdb re-called the 5' RACE reads and shows each CDR3 protein once, DNA omitted. This sample carries 140,000 to 150,000 distinct CDR3 sequences, with less than 15% going to the ten biggest clones. This CDR3 spans 16 amino acids. From germline, CDR1 is MNHEY and CDR2 SMNVEV (reference sequence). Note on this clonotype: Its target is unknown.

Sequenced input: blood T cells: a sorted CD56 or NKG2C T cell subset, CD4+ or CD8+ T cells, or bulk PBMC T cells (not recorded which). The J gene is TRBJ2-5, the V gene TRBV27; lacking DNA, the TRBD1 call made by TCRdb goes unchecked. This sequence originates from a man aged 18 to 35 in good health. CDR3 loop: CASSLSGGGVQETQYF.